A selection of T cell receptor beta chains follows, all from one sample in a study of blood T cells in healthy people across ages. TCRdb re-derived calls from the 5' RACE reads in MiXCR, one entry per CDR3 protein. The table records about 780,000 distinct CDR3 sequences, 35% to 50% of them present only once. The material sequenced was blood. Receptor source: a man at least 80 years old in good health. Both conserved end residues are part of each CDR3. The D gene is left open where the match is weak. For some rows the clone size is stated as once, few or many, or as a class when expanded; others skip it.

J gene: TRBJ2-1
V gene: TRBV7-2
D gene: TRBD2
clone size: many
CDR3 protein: CASSLDASGSYNEQFF
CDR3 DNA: TGTGCCAGCAGCTTAGATGCTAGCGGGTCCTACAATGAGCAGTTCTTC

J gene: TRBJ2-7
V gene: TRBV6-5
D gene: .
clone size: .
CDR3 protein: CASSYGDAYEQYF
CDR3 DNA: TGTGCCAGCAGTTATGGGGATGCCTACGAGCAGTACTTC

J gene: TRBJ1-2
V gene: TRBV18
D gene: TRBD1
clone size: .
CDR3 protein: CASSPDRDHYGYTF
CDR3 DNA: TGTGCCAGCTCACCGGACAGGGATCACTATGGCTACACCTTC

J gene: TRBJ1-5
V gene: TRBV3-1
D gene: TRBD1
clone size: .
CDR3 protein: CASSNSGGGNQPQHF
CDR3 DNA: TGTGCCAGCAGCAACTCAGGGGGCGGAAATCAGCCCCAGCATTTT

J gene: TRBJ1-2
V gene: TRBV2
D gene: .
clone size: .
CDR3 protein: CASSLLTGTNYGYTF
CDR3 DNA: TGTGCCAGCAGTCTCCTTACCGGGACTAACTATGGCTACACCTTC

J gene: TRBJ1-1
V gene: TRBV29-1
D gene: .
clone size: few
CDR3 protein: CSVEQGNPEAFF
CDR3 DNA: TGCAGCGTTGAGCAAGGGAACCCTGAAGCTTTCTTT

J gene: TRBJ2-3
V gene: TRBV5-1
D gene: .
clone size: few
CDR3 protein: CASSYGFSTDTQYF
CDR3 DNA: TGCGCCAGCAGCTACGGATTCAGCACAGATACGCAGTATTTT

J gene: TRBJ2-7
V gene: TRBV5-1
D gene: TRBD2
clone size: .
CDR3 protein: CASSLASSGTRSSYEQYF
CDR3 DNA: TGCGCCAGCAGCTTGGCGTCTAGCGGGACTAGGAGCTCCTACGAGCAGTACTTC

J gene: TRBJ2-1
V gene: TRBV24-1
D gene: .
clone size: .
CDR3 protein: CATSPGLRAKDEQFF
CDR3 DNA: TGTGCCACCAGTCCGGGACTCCGGGCGAAGGATGAGCAGTTCTTC

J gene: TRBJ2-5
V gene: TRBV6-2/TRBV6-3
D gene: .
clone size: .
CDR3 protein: CASRRLVESETQYF
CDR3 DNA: TGTGCCAGCAGACGACTAGTTGAGTCAGAGACCCAGTACTTC